These 5 T cell receptor beta chains were sequenced from one sample in a study of regulatory T cells in long-lasting Graves disease (dated by TCRdb to the early 2020s). Receptor libraries were prepared by multiplex PCR. Sequencing took place on an Illumina HiSeq 4000. CDR3 regions were amplified by Arm-PCR with iRepertoire HTBI primers to construct TCR beta libraries. Using fastp at Q25 and MiXCR, TCRdb reprocessed the public reads and kept productive beta chains. Rows with a matching CDR3 protein are joined into one entry that keeps the most common DNA and genes. The sample table shows over 350,000 distinct CDR3 sequences, and around 21% are seen once. Of the sample, roughly 20% is held by the ten largest clones. The sample's time point, from its label and the paper: persistent/refractory GD, antithyroid drugs over 5 years with positive TRAb. For both TCR sequencing and RNA sequencing, RNA was extracted from PBMCs using TRIzol.

The sample here was peripheral blood mononuclear cells (PBMCs), taken when the disease was refractory, from a patient treated with antithyroid drugs. The origin of the receptors is a female donor with Graves disease.

The chain recombines TRBV6-1 with TRBJ1-6; D may be TRBD1 (6 bases). The CDR3 covers 21 residues. CDR1 is MNHNS and CDR2 is SASEGT in the germline V gene. Between the trimmed V and J ends, which lost 5 bases and 0 bases, there was a span of 26 bases. The chain's CDR3 is CASSRLEWTAKVSSYNSPLHF. The CDR3 DNA reads as TGTGCCAGCAGTCGCCTCGAGTGGACAGCTAAAGTGAGCTCCTATAATTCACCCCTCCACTTT.

This clonotype has at least ten counts. The chain uses TRBV27 and TRBJ2-7; 11 positions agree with TRBD1. After removal of 6 bases from V and 2 bases from J, the junction contained 6 bases not matched to a gene. CDR3 length equals 15 residues. The germline gives CDR1 MNHEY, CDR2 SMNVEV (reference sequence). The CDR3 nucleotides read TGTGCCAGCAGCGTAGCGGGACAGGGGGCCTACGAGCAGTACTTC. Its translation: CASSVAGQGAYEQYF.

V is TRBV12-5 and J is TRBJ2-5; 10 nucleotides align to TRBD1. Germline CDR1 is LGHNT and CDR2 is FRNRAP. With V trimmed by 7 bases and J by 5 bases, 10 bases remained unmatched. CDR3 length equals 15 residues. The CDR3 DNA reads TGTGCTAGTGCCCTGGGGACAGGGGTTTCGGAGACCCAGTACTTC. Translation: CASALGTGVSETQYF.

At least ten counts were recorded for this clonotype. This rearrangement joins TRBV7-2 to TRBJ1-5, with unresolved D. The germline V gene has CDR1 SGHTA and CDR2 FQGNSA. V lost 5 bases and J lost 7, with 15 bases in between. This CDR3 contains 14 residues. The chain's CDR3 is CASSQDGSGQPQHF. DNA for the CDR3: TGTGCCAGCAGCCAAGACGGTTCTGGGCAGCCCCAGCATTTT.

This clonotype was counted between two and nine times. The chain is built from TRBV7-2 and TRBJ2-7, with 8 bases identical to TRBD2. In germline, CDR1 is SGHTA, CDR2 FQGNSA. Trimming removed 4 bases from V and 1 base from J; junction bases left unmatched: 3. The CDR3 is 14 amino acids. CDR3 region: CASSSSGPSYEQYF. The CDR3 DNA reads TGTGCCAGCAGCTCTAGCGGGCCATCCTACGAGCAGTACTTC.